This TCR beta chain was sequenced for a study of blood T cell repertoires in COVID-19. At the level of the study: The origin of the acute and convalescent COVID-19 samples was the United States, Italy and Spain. The cDNA or gDNA used as material had been derived from T cells, B-cell-depleted T cells, or PBMCs.

Authors' methods: Researchers report that nucleated cell counts were estimated from reference gene primer amplification. Using immunoSEQ multiplex PCR, the repertoire was profiled, and TCRdb retains in-frame clones only, with some absent. That table is the source of V, J and clone size, and D and trimming were worked out from the DNA. This sample has some 14,000 clones, with 75% to 90% found just once. The source is a man aged 80 or over with acute or convalescent COVID-19. Sequenced input: peripheral blood.

CDR3 region: CASRRDSSMNTEAFF. CDR3 coding DNA: TGTGCCAGCAGGCGGGACAGTAGTATGAACACTGAAGCTTTCTTT. The rearrangement joins TRBV6-5 to TRBJ1-1, with 7 positions matching TRBD1. V lost 6 bases to trimming and J lost 0 bases; unmatched junction nucleotides: 7. This CDR3 has 15 residues. The germline CDR1 and CDR2 sequences are MNHEY and SVGAGI.